The subject of this entry is one T cell receptor (beta chain). The clone's antigen remains unknown. Base-call qualities are not available, and no considerably larger clone is one nucleotide away. Patients with autoimmune disease history or receiving systemic immunosuppression were excluded from the trial. In every dose cohort, peripheral blood was drawn for TCR sequencing at baseline, cycle 4 day 1, and cycle 7 day 1. The samples were drawn from a first-in-human, open-label, multicenter phase I dose-escalation trial of ivuxolimab. Adults with locally advanced or metastatic melanoma, renal cell carcinoma, hepatocellular carcinoma or head and neck squamous cell carcinoma were enrolled in the trial. Before TCR sequencing, CD4+ and CD8+ T cells were separately sorted from peripheral blood. This sample was taken from a study of OX40 agonist ivuxolimab in advanced cancers. A note on the overall study: The costimulatory receptor OX40 (CD134) was targeted by ivuxolimab, a fully human IgG2 agonistic monoclonal antibody. Intravenous ivuxolimab was administered to patients every 2 weeks at six dose levels: 0.01, 0.1, 0.3, 1.5, 3 and 10 mg/kg. Of the 50 to 55 patients in dose escalation, about 20 had hepatocellular carcinoma, some 15 had melanoma, 9 had renal cell carcinoma and 9 had head and neck cancer. The dose-escalation cohort was 82.7% male with a mean age of about 60 years, ranging from about 23 to 85. Prior anti-PD-1, anti-PD-L1 or anti-CTLA-4 therapy was permitted, and checkpoint inhibitors had been received by about two fifths of dose-escalation patients. Partial responses were achieved by three dose-escalation patients, of whom one had hepatocellular carcinoma and two had cutaneous melanoma. Peripheral TCRbeta sequencing was intended to test whether TCR sequence diversity was altered and clonal T-cell expansion was caused by ivuxolimab. The monotherapy dose-escalation portion (N ≈ 52 patients) of the phase I ivuxolimab trial is reported in the paper. The investigation overall reported the following: Low levels of normalized T-cell clonal expansion were also seen in some patients who did not respond. Partial responders in the 0.1-3.0 mg/kg groups had among the lowest normalized peripheral clonal expansion, especially among CD8+ T cells. Antigen specificity was not determined for the clonally expanded peripheral T cells. After ivuxolimab, CD8+ T cells had more expanded clones than CD4+ T cells on average. At doses from 0.1 to 3.0 mg/kg, clonal expansion was seen in both CD4+ and CD8+ blood T cells between baseline and week 6.

Genomic DNA was isolated from the sorted cells so that the TCRbeta CDR3 region could be sequenced. TCRbeta CDR3 regions were sequenced using the immunoSEQ Assay. In its TCRdb copy, this immuneACCESS table keeps in-frame sequences only and misses some clones. Where compared with another copy, unresolved V genes explain less than half of these, and the others have no known cause. For this sample there are 53,000 or so clones; 79% appear just once. 2% to 2.5% of the sample is in the top ten clones. CDR3 length: 17 amino acids, cysteine to phenylalanine. Kept here is only the CDR3 DNA, which spans 51 bases and is read in frame from base 1. CDR1 and CDR2 are read off the germline V gene as SGHTA and FQGNSA. The junction shows trimming of 3 bases on V and 0 bases on J, plus 15 bases between the germline ends.

Specimen: CD4+ or CD8+ T cells sorted from blood, collected in a trial of the OX40 agonist ivuxolimab. This TCR was sampled from an adult with an advanced solid tumor such as melanoma, head and neck, liver or kidney cancer. The chain couples TRBV7-2 to TRBJ1-5; the D gene is unclear. CDR3 loop: CASSLEGRLYSNQPQHF. The bases are TGTGCCAGCAGCTTGGAAGGGCGCCTTTATAGCAATCAGCCCCAGCATTTT.